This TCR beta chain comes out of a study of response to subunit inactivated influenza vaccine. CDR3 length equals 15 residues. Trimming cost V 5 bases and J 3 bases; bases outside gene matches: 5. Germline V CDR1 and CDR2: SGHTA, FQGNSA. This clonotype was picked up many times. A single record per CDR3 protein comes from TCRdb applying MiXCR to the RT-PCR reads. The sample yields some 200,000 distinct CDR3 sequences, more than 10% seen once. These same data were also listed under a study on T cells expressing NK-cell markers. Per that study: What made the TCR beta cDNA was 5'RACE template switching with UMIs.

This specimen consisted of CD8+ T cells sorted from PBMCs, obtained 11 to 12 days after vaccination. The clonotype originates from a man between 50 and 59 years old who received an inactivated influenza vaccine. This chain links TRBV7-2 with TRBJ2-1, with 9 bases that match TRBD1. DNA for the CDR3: TGTGCCAGCAGCATTGGACAGGGGTTCTACAATGAGCAGTTCTTC. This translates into CASSIGQGFYNEQFF. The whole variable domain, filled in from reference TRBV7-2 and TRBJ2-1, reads GAGVSQSPSNKVTEKGKDVELRCDPISGHTALYWYRQSLGQGLEFLIYFQGNSAPDKSGLPSDRFSAERTGGSVSTLTIQRTQQEDSAVYLCASSIGQGFYNEQFFGPGTRLTVL.